The clone carrying this T cell receptor (beta chain) occurred a few times. Time point meaning: newly diagnosed GD, antithyroid drugs for less than 3 months. PBMCs provided the RNA from which the TCR library was made. The sample comes from a study of regulatory T cells in long-lasting Graves disease. As for the study in general: Freshly diagnosed Graves' patients had used antithyroid drugs for under 3 months.

Germline loops: CDR1 MNHGY, CDR2 SVAAGI. The CDR3 covers 18 residues. V gave up 4 bases and J gave up 0 bases; unmatched junction bases: 11. Arm-PCR with iRepertoire HTBI primers amplified the CDR3 regions for these TCR beta libraries. A single record per CDR3 protein comes from TCRdb applying MiXCR to the multiplex PCR reads. The sample lists around 250,000 distinct CDR3 sequences, 15% to 20% occurring once. The TCR originated in a female donor with Graves disease. The sample consisted of peripheral blood mononuclear cells (PBMCs), taken at new diagnosis, from a patient treated with antithyroid drugs. The genes are TRBV6-9 and TRBJ1-5, with TRBD1 matching over 8 bases. The CDR3 nucleotides read TGTGCCAGCAGTTCCCCCGGGACAGGATCATATAGCAATCAGCCCCAGCATTTT. It translates to CASSSPGTGSYSNQPQHF.